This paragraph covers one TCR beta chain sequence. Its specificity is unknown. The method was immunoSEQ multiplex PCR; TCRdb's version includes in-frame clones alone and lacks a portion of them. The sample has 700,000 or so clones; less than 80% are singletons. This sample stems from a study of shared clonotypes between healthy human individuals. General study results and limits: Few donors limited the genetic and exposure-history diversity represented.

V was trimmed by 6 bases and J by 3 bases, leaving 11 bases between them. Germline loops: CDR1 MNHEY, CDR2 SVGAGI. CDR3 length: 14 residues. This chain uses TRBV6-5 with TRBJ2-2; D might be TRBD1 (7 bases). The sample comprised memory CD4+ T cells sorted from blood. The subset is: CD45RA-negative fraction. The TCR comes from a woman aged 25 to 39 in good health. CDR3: CASRPRGDTGELFF. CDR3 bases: TGTGCCAGCAGACCCAGGGGGGACACCGGGGAGCTGTTTTTT.